The T cell receptor beta chain under discussion was sequenced for a study of CD8 T cells in Susac syndrome. A quantity of about 0.45 to 1 ug RNA underwent reverse transcription using random hexamers. Across 54 Vbeta and 13 Jbeta, immunoSEQ multiplex PCR amplified TCR beta CDR3. TCRdb re-called the immunoSEQ multiplex PCR reads with MiXCR, one entry per CDR3 protein. The repertoire has more than 80,000 distinct CDR3 sequences, approximately 94% of them found once; the top ten carry 0.4% to 0.5%. This TCR was sampled from a human donor with Susac syndrome. The sequencing sample was made of CD8+ T cells from PBMCs.

The CDR3 sequence: CASSNNTGWYNEQFF. DNA for the CDR3: TGTGCCAGCAGCAATAACACCGGATGGTACAATGAGCAGTTCTTC. The J gene is TRBJ2-1, the V gene TRBV21-1. TRBV21-1 is designated a pseudogene. The CDR3 covers 15 residues.